This T cell receptor (beta chain) was identified in a study of CD8+CD57+ T cells in acquired aplastic anemia. In the study overall: Quantities of DNA derived from sorted CD4+ and CD8+ cells averaged approximately 3.3 ug.

Profiles of TCR beta VDJ and CDR3 were generated from a genomic DNA template. TCRdb reprocessed the reads via MiXCR and lists one record per CDR3 protein. The sample includes more than 150,000 distinct CDR3 sequences, approximately 48% of them seen just once. Comments on this clonotype: At one boundary the junction diverges from the germline segment, which might be a read error.

Selection for sequencing was limited to patients who had shown CD8+CD57+ cell expansion by flow cytometry. Severe acquired aplastic anemia affected all patients. The CDR3 covers 17 residues. Germline V gene sequence: CDR1 SQVTM, CDR2 ANQGSEA. The chain employs TRBV29-1 and TRBJ2-3; 10 nucleotides line up with TRBD2. The sequence was obtained from a human donor with aplastic anemia. Sequences were obtained from sorted CD4+, CD8+, or CD8+CD57+ T cells (not recorded which) from PBMCs. In DNA, the CDR3 is TGCAGCGTGGAAGCTAGCGGGAGAGGGGGAGGCACAGATACGCAGTATTTT. This codes for CSVEASGRGGGTDTQYF.